The clone carrying this T cell receptor (beta chain) was observed a handful of times. Germline CDR1 reads SGHTA; CDR2 reads FQGNSA. With 5 bases removed from V and 14 bases from J, the gap between germline ends came to 14 bases. CDR3 length equals 11 residues. This specimen belongs to a study of T-cell reconstitution after alpha-beta-depleted transplantation in children. Researchers prepared the TCRbeta library using unique molecular identifiers, the study reports. TCRdb recomputed calls from the PCR reads with MiXCR, one row per CDR3 protein. Here the sample spans about 610,000 distinct CDR3 sequences, over 9.5% being singletons.

This receptor was taken from a human donor who donated a stem cell graft to a child with acute myeloid leukemia. Specimen: PBMCs from the stem cell graft donor, collected from the stem cell graft. The chain recombines TRBV7-2 with TRBJ2-3; D uncertain. The CDR3 coding sequence is TGTGCCAGCAGCCAGGACGGGCCCCGGTATTTT. Its protein product is CASSQDGPRYF.